This TCR beta chain derives from a study of blood T cell repertoires in COVID-19 (dated by TCRdb to about 2020). Regarding the study in general: Collaborator samples came from the United States, Italy and Spain and covered acute and convalescent phases of COVID-19. Nearly every sample came with metadata listing a de-identified subject ID, COVID-19 status, age in years and sex. A freely available public database, intended as a resource for researchers studying the immune response to SARS-CoV-2, is where the repertoires were released. Samples were obtained from the ongoing ImmuneRACE study (first 160 participants) and from over 1,000 subjects provided by 6 global collaborators. Where available, HLA class I and class II types were taken from metadata supplied by the sample provider and were not determined by assay-based typing. The material from the prospective study consisted of cDNA or gDNA derived from T cells, B-cell-depleted T cells, or PBMCs. Subjects who had been exposed to COVID-19, were actively infected with it, or had recovered from it provided the deeply sampled blood TCRbeta repertoires that made up the dataset.

TCRbeta CDR3 regions were amplified from genomic DNA using the immunoSEQ Assay, a bias-controlled multiplex PCR. Per the original workflow: Within the assay, amplification of reference gene primers was used to estimate how many nucleated cells each sample contained. To quantify the absolute abundance of each unique TCRbeta CDR3 rearrangement, sequence reads were collapsed and filtered. For each sample, productive Simpson clonality was calculated as the square root of Simpson's diversity index across productive rearrangements. Imported from immuneACCESS, the table was reduced by TCRdb to in-frame sequences with V and J called. These copies leave out some clones; in studies compared against another copy, an unresolved V gene accounts for under half, and the cause of the remainder is not known. For V, J and clone size, that table is used; D and trimming come from the DNA. For this sample the table gives roughly 180,000 clones, of which 82% were detected only once. The ten largest clones capture approximately 12% of the sample.

The germline V gene provides CDR1 SNHLY and CDR2 FYNNEI. Taken from cysteine to phenylalanine, the CDR3 has 15 residues. The only DNA kept is the CDR3, 45 bases in frame from the first base. The junction shows trimming of 2 bases on V and 4 bases on J, plus 12 bases between the germline ends. A note on this clone: Its target antigen remains unknown. The record has no base qualities; no much larger clone is one base away.

The research as a whole found: The amount of clinical and demographic metadata varied by source and participant and was provided uncurated.

Enrolling through a virtual design, the prospective study's participants ranged in age from roughly 18 to 90 years and lived across more than 20 United States geographic areas. To assign participants to cohorts, the prospective study relied on clinical history that participants themselves reported in a screening survey and a study questionnaire. For ImmuneRACE Cohort 3, a participant was defined as recovered based on two consecutive negative NP/OP PCR tests, clearance by a healthcare professional, or resolution of symptoms. Mobile phlebotomists in the prospective study collected whole blood, serum and a nasopharyngeal or oropharyngeal swab from every participant. Additional blood draws and questionnaires over an approximately 2-month period could optionally be provided by prospective study participants. Blood samples from the prospective study were shipped frozen or at room temperature prior to DNA extraction.

The sequenced sample consisted of PBMCs or T cells enriched from blood (not recorded which). The chain was built from TRBV2 and TRBJ1-5; confidence is insufficient to name the D gene. This sequence was found in a man aged 35 to 55 who had recovered from COVID-19. The nucleotides are TGTGCCAGCAGTGAAAGGGCGGTAGCGAATCAGCCCCAGCATTTT. It translates as CASSERAVANQPQHF.